A single sample is the source of the 25 T cell receptor beta chains below, sequenced in a study of CD8 T cells in Susac syndrome (dated by TCRdb to the late 2010s). The library relied on the immunoSEQ multiplex PCR assay. RNA was extracted using the RNeasy kit, and roughly 0.45 to 1 microgram was reverse transcribed with random hexamers. TCRdb reprocessed the public reads (quality trimming at Q25 with fastp, clone calling with MiXCR) and kept in-frame beta chains. CDR3 protein sequences are deduplicated, and each keeps its most common genes and DNA. The sample data list about 280,000 distinct CDR3 sequences, and approximately 85% of these were observed just once. Over 0.095% of the sample comes from the top ten. The specimen sequenced was CD8+ T cells from PBMCs. These receptors originate from a human donor with multiple sclerosis.

The gene calls are TRBV6-5 and TRBJ2-5, with D possibly being TRBD2 (5 bases). CDR3 length equals 14 residues. Trimming took off 6 bases at V and 4 bases at J, with 15 bases between the two ends. Per germline, CDR1 MNHEY and CDR2 SVGAGI. CDR3 residues: CASRLRGAGETQYF. CDR3 DNA: TGTGCCAGCAGATTACGGGGTGCGGGAGAGACCCAGTACTTC.

The chain recombines TRBV7-9 with TRBJ2-7; D perhaps matches TRBD1 (5 bases). Between the trimmed V and J ends, which lost 5 bases and 3 bases, there was a span of 14 bases. The CDR3 totals 14 residues. Germline V gene lookup returns CDR1 SEHNR and CDR2 FQNEAQ (reference sequence). Here the CDR3 reads CASSPRQRGYEQYF. CDR3 nucleotide sequence: TGTGCCAGCAGCCCCCGACAGAGAGGCTACGAGCAGTACTTC.

CDR3 nucleotide sequence: TGTGCCAGCAGTCACATCCGACTAGCGGGGGGCACAGATACGCAGTATTTT. Translated, it gives CASSHIRLAGGTDTQYF. This chain connects TRBV27 to TRBJ2-3, with 12 nucleotides matching TRBD2. V was pared by 5 bases and J by 1 base, with 7 bases of the junction left unmatched. The CDR3 consists of 17 residues. Per germline, CDR1 MNHEY and CDR2 SMNVEV (reference sequence).

The chain links TRBV27 to TRBJ2-3; D possibly matches TRBD1 or TRBD2 (6 bases each). V gave up 2 bases and J gave up 10 bases, with 16 bases separating them. The CDR3 loop spans 14 amino acids. Germline values: CDR1 MNHEY, CDR2 SMNVEV (reference sequence). The CDR3 region is CASSLGGPRSAQYF. CDR3 sequence (DNA): TGTGCCAGCAGTTTAGGGGGGCCCCGGTCGGCGCAGTATTTT.

The V and J genes are TRBV2 and TRBJ2-1, with 7 bases lining up with TRBD2. Germline CDR1 is SNHLY and CDR2 is FYNNEI. The CDR3 consists of 12 residues. Losses at the gene ends were 7 bases for V and 7 bases for J; bases not matched to a gene: 4. CDR3 bases: TGTGCCAGCATGGGAGGGCTTAATGAGCAGTTCTTC. Translating it yields CASMGGLNEQFF. Looking up the rest from reference TRBV2 and TRBJ2-1 gives the full variable domain: EPEVTQTPSHQVTQMGQEVILRCVPISNHLYFYWYRQILGQKVEFLVSFYNNEISEKSEIFDDQFSVERPDGSNFTLKIRSTKLEDSAMYFCASMGGLNEQFFGPGTRLTVL.

The rearrangement joins TRBV6-6 to TRBJ2-1, with 7 bases matching TRBD1. CDR3 size: 16 residues. Trimming at V came to 6 bases and at J to 4 bases, leaving 12 bases not matched to a gene. Germline loops: CDR1 MNHNY, CDR2 SVGAGI (reference sequence). The CDR3 protein is CASSPPPDRAYNEQFF. CDR3 DNA: TGTGCCAGCAGCCCTCCACCAGACAGGGCTTACAATGAGCAGTTCTTC.

The J gene is TRBJ2-1, the V gene TRBV20-1; D unclear. V lost 2 bases and J lost 2, with 16 bases in between. Germline assignment: CDR1 DFQATT and CDR2 SNEGSKA (reference sequence). This CDR3 has 16 amino acids. CDR3 coding DNA: TGCAGTGCTAGACGACCGACTGCACCGACCTACAATGAGCAGTTCTTC. Translation gives CSARRPTAPTYNEQFF.

This sequence joins TRBV27 and TRBJ2-1; D is uncertain. The CDR3 extends over 11 amino acids. Germline values: CDR1 MNHEY, CDR2 SMNVEV (reference sequence). V was cut by 7 bases and J by 7 bases, with 8 bases left in between. In DNA form, the CDR3 reads TGTGCCAGCACTTCCTCTAATGAGCAGTTCTTC. This sequence encodes CASTSSNEQFF.

This chain connects TRBV5-5 to TRBJ1-2; the D is unclear. Germline CDR1 reads SGHKS; CDR2 reads YYEKEE (reference sequence). This CDR3 spans 15 amino acids. Trimming removed 0 bases from V and 0 bases from J, with 9 bases in between. CDR3 nucleotides: TGTGCCAGCAGCTTGGCCGGGCAGACTAACTATGGCTACACCTTC. It translates to CASSLAGQTNYGYTF.

V is TRBV30 and J is TRBJ1-5; D remains unclear. Germline assignment: CDR1 GTSNPN and CDR2 SVGIG (reference sequence). The CDR3 consists of 13 residues. Trimming removed 0 bases at V and 5 bases at J, with 8 bases between. The CDR3 loop is CAWSVLLDQPQHF. In DNA form, the CDR3 reads TGTGCCTGGAGTGTACTCTTGGATCAGCCCCAGCATTTT.

The V and J genes are TRBV13 and TRBJ2-5; no firm D call. This CDR3 is 14 amino acids long. CDR1 is PRHDT and CDR2 is FYEKMQ in the germline V gene (reference sequence). Trimming removed 3 bases from V and 2 bases from J, with 10 bases in between. CDR3 DNA: TGTGCCAGCAGCTTTGGTGACCCTCAAGAGACCCAGTACTTC. Its protein is CASSFGDPQETQYF.

This clonotype was recorded once. The V and J genes are TRBV11-2 and TRBJ2-1, with 10 bases aligning to TRBD2. In germline, CDR1 is SGHAT, CDR2 FQNNGV. Trimming removed 6 bases from V and 3 bases from J; junction bases left unmatched: 8. The CDR3 has 16 residues. CDR3 residues: CASRYLAGEFYNEQFF. CDR3 in DNA: TGTGCCAGCAGGTACCTAGCGGGAGAATTCTACAATGAGCAGTTCTTC.

The chain has TRBV20-1 and TRBJ2-1; 10 positions agree with TRBD2. V was pared by 1 base and J by 6 bases, with 6 bases of the junction left unmatched. This CDR3 region has 15 residues. The germline gives CDR1 DFQATT, CDR2 SNEGSKA (reference sequence). This CDR3 reads CSARGASGRANEQFF. The CDR3 nucleotides read TGCAGTGCTAGAGGAGCCAGCGGGAGGGCCAATGAGCAGTTCTTC.

V usage is TRBV7-9 and J usage is TRBJ2-3, with 10 bases aligning to TRBD1. Trimming took 5 bases from V and 3 from J; bases not matched to a gene: 8. The germline CDR1 and CDR2 sequences are SEHNR and FQNEAQ (reference sequence). The CDR3 is 16 amino acids. The CDR3: CASSIPRDRGTDTQYF. CDR3 in DNA: TGTGCCAGCAGCATACCCCGGGACAGGGGTACAGATACGCAGTATTTT.

The chain has TRBV12-5 and TRBJ2-3; perhaps TRBD2 as D (5 bases). CDR1 LGHNT and CDR2 FRNRAP come from the germline V gene. The length of the CDR3 is 14 residues. The V end was cut by 1 base, the J end by 3 bases, with 8 bases between. Written as DNA, the CDR3 is TGTGCTAGTGGTTTGGGCGGGCGGACAGATACGCAGTATTTT. The encoded protein is CASGLGGRTDTQYF.

V is TRBV27 and J is TRBJ2-7; TRBD1 agrees at 10 bases. The CDR3 sequence is 17 residues long. Germline loops: CDR1 MNHEY, CDR2 SMNVEV (reference sequence). V lost 2 bases to trimming and J lost 0 bases; unmatched junction nucleotides: 7. The CDR3 DNA is TGTGCCAGCAGTTTAACCGGACAGGGGGTTTTCTCCTACGAGCAGTACTTC. Protein sequence: CASSLTGQGVFSYEQYF.

The genes are TRBV3-1 and TRBJ2-1; TRBD2 matches at 7 bases. The germline gives CDR1 LGHDT, CDR2 YNNKEL (reference sequence). Trimming cost V 3 bases and J 10 bases; bases outside gene matches: 12. The CDR3 covers 15 residues. The CDR3 bases are TGTGCCAGCAGCCATGGGACTGGACCCGGGGGGGAGCAGTTCTTC. Its translation is CASSHGTGPGGEQFF.

This chain joins TRBV11-1 and TRBJ2-5; D might be TRBD1 (6 bases). CDR1 is SGHAT and CDR2 is FQDESV in the germline V gene (reference sequence). V lost 4 bases to trimming and J lost 5 bases, with 14 bases between them. The CDR3 extends over 14 amino acids. The CDR3 sequence: CASSSSDRRETQYF. The CDR3 DNA sequence: TGTGCCAGCAGCTCCTCCGACAGGCGCGAGACCCAGTACTTC.

CDR3 bases: TGTGCCAGCAGCGAGACCGGTGGAGAAAACGAGCAGTACTTC. Protein sequence: CASSETGGENEQYF. The V call is TRBV7-9, the J call TRBJ2-7; D is undetermined. Trimming stripped 5 bases from V and 5 bases from J, with 16 bases between. The germline V gene has CDR1 SEHNR and CDR2 FQNEAQ (reference sequence). The CDR3 has 14 residues.

The chain employs TRBV10-1 and TRBJ2-1; perhaps TRBD2 as D (5 bases). The germline gives CDR1 WNHNN, CDR2 SYGVQD (reference sequence). The V gene lost 4 bases and the J gene lost 10 bases, with 17 bases spanning the gap. The CDR3 consists of 14 residues. CDR3 DNA sequence: TGCGCCAGCAGTGCCCCTTGGGGAGCCCGGGAGCAGTTCTTC. Residues: CASSAPWGAREQFF.

The V gene is TRBV12-3 or TRBV12-4, the J gene TRBJ2-1; 9 bases align to TRBD2. This CDR3 has 14 residues. V dropped 2 bases and J dropped 9; count of bases not matched to a gene: 5. The CDR3 DNA reads TGTGCCAGCAGTTTAAGCGGGAGGAACGGTGAGCAGTTCTTC. It codes for CASSLSGRNGEQFF.

The chain links TRBV7-9 to TRBJ2-7; 10 bases fit TRBD2. Looked up from germline, CDR1 is SEHNR and CDR2 is FQNEAQ (reference sequence). The CDR3 contains 16 residues. V lost 1 base, J lost 4 bases, and 7 bases stayed unmatched. The CDR3 DNA reads TGTGCCAGCAGCTTAGAGGTGCTAGCGGGAGCGTACGAGCAGTACTTC. It codes for CASSLEVLAGAYEQYF.

This chain joins TRBV28 and TRBJ1-2; maybe TRBD1 (6 bases). With 6 bases removed from V and 8 bases from J, the gap between germline ends came to 31 bases. Germline assignment: CDR1 MDHEN and CDR2 SYDVKM. CDR3 length: 18 residues. The CDR3 region has the DNA TGTGCCAGCAGCTACTGTAACTGCCCGTTTTGGGGGCTGGGAGGCTACACCTTC. Translation: CASSYCNCPFWGLGGYTF.

This sequence joins TRBV19 and TRBJ2-7; 12 bases match TRBD2. Germline V gives CDR1 LNHDA, CDR2 SQIVND (reference sequence). The CDR3 contains 14 residues. V shed 5 bases, J shed 3 bases, and the junction held 2 bases outside the gene matches. CDR3 sequence: CASSVGLAGYEQYF. In nucleotides, the CDR3 is TGTGCCAGTAGTGTGGGACTAGCGGGCTACGAGCAGTACTTC.

The rearrangement links TRBV6-1 to TRBJ2-5; tentatively, D is TRBD1 or TRBD2 (5 bases each). There are 14 residues in the CDR3. With 2 bases removed from V and 2 bases from J, the gap between germline ends came to 9 bases. Germline V gene data show CDR1 as MNHNS and CDR2 as SASEGT. CDR3 bases: TGTGCCAGCAGTGAATGGGACGGACAAGAGACCCAGTACTTC. It codes for CASSEWDGQETQYF.